Reported below is one T cell receptor beta chain. Its target is unknown. This sample stems from a study of CD8+ T cells in alopecia areata. Study summary: Those patients who were treated received oral tofacitinib, which was given at 5 to 10 mg twice daily for moderate-to-severe alopecia areata. A 6-month period off drug followed tofacitinib, which lasted 6 to 18 months.

RNA was extracted and reverse transcribed into cDNA as the sequencing template. Libraries were prepared by immunoSEQ multiplex PCR; TCRdb keeps only in-frame clonotypes and omits some of them. The sample has 9,500 to 15,000 clones, about three fifths seen once; the top ten hold roughly an eighth. Researchers took lesional scalp punch biopsies and peripheral blood from people who were alopecia areata patients. Study-wide results and limits: Higher clonality and more expanded CD8+ clones appeared in lesional than normal scalp.

This CDR3 is 14 amino acids long. Germline V gives CDR1 LNHDA, CDR2 SQIVND (reference sequence). Unmatched junction bases numbered 5, after V lost 5 bases and J lost 8 bases. The chain combines TRBV19 with TRBJ2-1, with TRBD1 matching 11 bases. This clonotype was obtained from a human donor with alopecia areata. Source material: skin. The CDR3 sequence is CASSFGQGADEQFF. The CDR3 nucleotides are TGTGCCAGTAGTTTCGGACAGGGGGCCGATGAGCAGTTCTTC.